The sequence of this T cell receptor (beta chain) was determined in a study of cytomegalovirus exposure and HLA in healthy donors. Study as a whole: A subsequent analysis reported that the 120 or so validation repertoires were produced on the same platform that had also been used for the roughly 700 first-cohort repertoires.

Profiling relied on immunoSEQ multiplex PCR, and the TCRdb table lists in-frame clones only, not all of them. The table has around 160,000 clones, around 90% seen once; the top ten hold around 3%. Germline-derived CDR1 and CDR2 are MDHEN and SYDVKM. After removal of 3 bases from V and 4 bases from J, the junction contained 8 bases not matched to a gene. CDR3 length equals 15 residues. General study findings and limits: According to the study, roughly 160 TCR beta chains were cytomegalovirus-associated.

As concerns this clone: The antigen is unknown.

The V call is TRBV28, the J call TRBJ1-2, with 7 bases fitting TRBD1. The receptor was derived from a man between 18 and 35 years old in good health and CMV-seronegative. Material: PBMCs. The DNA for the CDR3 is TGTGCCAGCAGTTTGGCGGACAGGAAAATCTATGGCTACACCTTC. Its protein is CASSLADRKIYGYTF.